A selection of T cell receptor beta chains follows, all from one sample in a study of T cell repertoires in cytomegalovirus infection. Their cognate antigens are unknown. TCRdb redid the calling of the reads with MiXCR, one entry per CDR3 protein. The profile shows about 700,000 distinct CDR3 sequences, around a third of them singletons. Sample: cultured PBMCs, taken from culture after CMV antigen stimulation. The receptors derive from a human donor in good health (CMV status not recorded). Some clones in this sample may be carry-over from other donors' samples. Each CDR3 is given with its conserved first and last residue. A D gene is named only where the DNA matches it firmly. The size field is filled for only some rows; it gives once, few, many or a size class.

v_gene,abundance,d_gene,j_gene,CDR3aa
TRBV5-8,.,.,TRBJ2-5,CASSLGLTEKETQYF
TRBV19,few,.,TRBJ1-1,CASHRARGTEAFF
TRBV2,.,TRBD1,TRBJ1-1,CASSYLTGGTEAFF
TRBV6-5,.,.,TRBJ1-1,CASSTRAPNTEAFF
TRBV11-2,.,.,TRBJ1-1,CASSLDPARGEAFF
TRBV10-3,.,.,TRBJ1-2,CAISESQATNYGYTF
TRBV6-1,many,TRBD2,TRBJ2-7,CASSDSRTSSEQYF
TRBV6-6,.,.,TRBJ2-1,CASSSLYSALGDEQFF
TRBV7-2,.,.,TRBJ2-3,CASSFFLPLRGAWHTQYF
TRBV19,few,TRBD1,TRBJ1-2,CASSVTGGQGYTF
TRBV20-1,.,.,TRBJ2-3,CSARDPGVGGGTDTQYF
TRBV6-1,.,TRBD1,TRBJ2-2,CASRNRGASTGELFF
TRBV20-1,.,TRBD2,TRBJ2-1,CSARASGRAGEQFF
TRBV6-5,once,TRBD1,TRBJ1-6,CASRPPTGKGSPLHF
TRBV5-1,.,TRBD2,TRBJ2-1,CASSEGLAGASYNEQFF
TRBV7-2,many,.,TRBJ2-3,CASGGTDTQYF
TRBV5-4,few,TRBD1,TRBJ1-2,CASSIRDRGGGYGYTF
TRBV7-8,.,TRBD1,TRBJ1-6,CASSADRGNNSPLHF
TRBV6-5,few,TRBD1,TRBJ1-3,CASSWDRGSSGNTIYF
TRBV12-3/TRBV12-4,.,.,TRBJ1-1,CASRGRPNTEAFF
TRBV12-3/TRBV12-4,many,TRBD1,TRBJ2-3,CASSLRTGSTDTQYF
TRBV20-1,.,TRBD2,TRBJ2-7,CSASLGGSSYEQYF
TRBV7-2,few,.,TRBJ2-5,CASSLAAPQYF
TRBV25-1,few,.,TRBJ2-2,CASSEQGGTGELFF
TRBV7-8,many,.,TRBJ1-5,CASSLAGSGGQPQHF
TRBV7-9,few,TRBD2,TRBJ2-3,CASSFTKSGKFSADTQYF
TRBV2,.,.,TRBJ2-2,CASSVGVANTGELFF
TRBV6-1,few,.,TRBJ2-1,CASSPITSSYNEQFF
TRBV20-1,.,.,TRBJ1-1,CSAWPGGPTSNTEAFF
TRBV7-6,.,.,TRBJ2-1,CASSANYGGGNEQFF
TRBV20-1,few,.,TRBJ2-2,CSARRRNTGELFF